This TCR beta chain was observed in a study of cytomegalovirus exposure and HLA in healthy donors. For the study at large: In terms of ancestry, the Caucasian-associated cluster contained about 80% of the approximately 380 genotyped donors.

Study-level findings and limits: Later analysis found that TCR beta chains associated with HLA were more clonally expanded than other, equally common chains. By a later analysis, the bulk of CMV-associated TCR beta chains appeared HLA-restricted.

A multiplex PCR was run with 60 Vbeta primers and 13 Jbeta primers. Authors' methods: Among the unique TCR beta chains that a later analysis counted, about 81 million in all, roughly 10 million were shared. Sequencing used immunoSEQ multiplex PCR; TCRdb keeps in-frame clones, though not all of them. That table supplies the V and J calls and clone size; D and trimming were determined from the DNA. The sample has 150,000 to 200,000 clones, 75% to 80% seen once. The CDR3 length is 13 residues. CDR1 is GTSNPN, CDR2 SVGIG, per germline (reference sequence). V was cut by 0 bases and J by 0 bases, with 4 bases left in between. With regard to this clone: Antigen unknown.

The TCR comes from a woman aged 45-65 years in good health and CMV-seropositive. Sequences were obtained from PBMCs. The V gene is TRBV30, the J gene TRBJ2-3, with D unresolved. CDR3 coding DNA: TGTGCCTGGAGTGTACAAAGCACAGATACGCAGTATTTT. This sequence encodes CAWSVQSTDTQYF.